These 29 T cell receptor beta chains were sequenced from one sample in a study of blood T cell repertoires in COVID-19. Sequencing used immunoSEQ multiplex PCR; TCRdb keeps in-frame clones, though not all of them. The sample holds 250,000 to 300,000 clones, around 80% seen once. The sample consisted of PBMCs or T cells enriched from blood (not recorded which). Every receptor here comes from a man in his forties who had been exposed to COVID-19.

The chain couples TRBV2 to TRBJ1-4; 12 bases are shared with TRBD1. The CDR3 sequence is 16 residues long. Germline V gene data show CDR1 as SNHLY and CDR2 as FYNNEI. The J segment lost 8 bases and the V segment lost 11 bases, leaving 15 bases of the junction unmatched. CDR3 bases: TGTGCCGGAACCGGGACAGGGGGCCCGAAGAGCGAAAAACTGTTTTTT. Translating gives CAGTGTGGPKSEKLFF.

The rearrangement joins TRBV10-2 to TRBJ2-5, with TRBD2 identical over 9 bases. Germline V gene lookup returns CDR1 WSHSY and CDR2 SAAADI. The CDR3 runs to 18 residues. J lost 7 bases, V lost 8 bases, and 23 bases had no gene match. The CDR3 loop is CASRRSSGDLTKEGTQYF. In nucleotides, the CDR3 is TGCGCCAGCCGCCGTTCTAGCGGGGACCTAACGAAAGAGGGGACCCAGTACTTC.

In DNA, the CDR3 is TGTGCCTGGGCAAACAGCCTACGTGAAGCTTTCTTT. It translates to CAWANSLREAFF. The rearrangement joins TRBV30 to TRBJ1-1; the D is unclear. This CDR3 is 12 amino acids long. V dropped 5 bases and J dropped 7 bases, with 14 bases sitting between them. The V gene's germline CDR1 is GTSNPN and CDR2 SVGIG (reference sequence).

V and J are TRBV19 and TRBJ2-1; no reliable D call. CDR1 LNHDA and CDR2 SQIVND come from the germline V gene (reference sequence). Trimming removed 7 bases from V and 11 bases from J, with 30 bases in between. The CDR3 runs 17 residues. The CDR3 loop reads CASMDSPGTTQSHKQFF. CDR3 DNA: TGTGCCAGTATGGATAGTCCCGGCACTACCCAGTCCCACAAGCAGTTCTTC.

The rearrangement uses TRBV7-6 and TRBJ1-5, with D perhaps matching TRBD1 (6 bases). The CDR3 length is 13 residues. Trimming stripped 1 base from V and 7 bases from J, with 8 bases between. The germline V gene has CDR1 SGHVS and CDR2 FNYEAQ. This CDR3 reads CASSLERGQPQHF. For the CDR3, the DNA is TGTGCCAGCAGCTTAGAGAGGGGGCAGCCCCAGCATTTT.

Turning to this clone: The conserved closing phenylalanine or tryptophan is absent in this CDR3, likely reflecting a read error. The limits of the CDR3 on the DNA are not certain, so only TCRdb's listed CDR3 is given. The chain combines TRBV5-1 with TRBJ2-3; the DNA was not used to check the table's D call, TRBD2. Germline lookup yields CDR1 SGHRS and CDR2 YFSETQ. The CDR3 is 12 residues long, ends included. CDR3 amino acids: CASSQGLAGFRN.

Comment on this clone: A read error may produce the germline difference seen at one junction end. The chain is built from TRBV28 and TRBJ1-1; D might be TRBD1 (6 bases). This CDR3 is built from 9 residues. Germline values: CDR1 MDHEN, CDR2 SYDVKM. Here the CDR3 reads CASSPGQSF. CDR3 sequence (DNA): TGTGCCAGCAGCCCTGGACAGTCTTTT.

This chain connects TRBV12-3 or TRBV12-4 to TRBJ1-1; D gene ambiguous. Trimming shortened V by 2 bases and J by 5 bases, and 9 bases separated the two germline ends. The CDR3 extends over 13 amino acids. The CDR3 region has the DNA TGTGCCAGCAGTTTATTAGCCAAGACTGAAGCTTTCTTT. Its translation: CASSLLAKTEAFF.

CDR3 amino acids: CASSFGTSEYNEQFF. The CDR3, as DNA: TGCGCCAGCAGCTTTGGGACTAGCGAATACAATGAGCAGTTCTTC. The chain has TRBV5-1 and TRBJ2-1, with TRBD2 identical over 10 bases. Germline CDR1 reads SGHRS; CDR2 reads YFSETQ. The CDR3 is 15 residues long. The trim removed 2 bases at V and 4 bases at J, leaving 3 bases unmatched.

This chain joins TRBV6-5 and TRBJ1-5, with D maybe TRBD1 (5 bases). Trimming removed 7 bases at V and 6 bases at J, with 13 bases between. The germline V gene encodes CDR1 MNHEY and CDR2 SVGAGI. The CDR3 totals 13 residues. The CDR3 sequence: CASTAGRSQPQHF. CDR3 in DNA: TGTGCCAGCACGGCAGGGCGGAGTCAGCCCCAGCATTTT.

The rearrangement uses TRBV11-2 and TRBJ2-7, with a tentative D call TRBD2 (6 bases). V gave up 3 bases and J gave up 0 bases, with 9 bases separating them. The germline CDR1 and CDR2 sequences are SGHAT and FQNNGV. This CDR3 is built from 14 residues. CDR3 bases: TGTGCCAGCAGCTTCGGCGGGACCTCCTACGAGCAGTACTTC. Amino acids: CASSFGGTSYEQYF.

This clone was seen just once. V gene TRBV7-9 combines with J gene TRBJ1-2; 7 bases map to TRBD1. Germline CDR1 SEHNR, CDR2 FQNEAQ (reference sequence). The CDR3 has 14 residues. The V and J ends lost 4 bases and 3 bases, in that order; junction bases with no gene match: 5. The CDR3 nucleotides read TGTGCCAGCAGCTCAGACAGGGCGGACTATGGCTACACCTTC. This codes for CASSSDRADYGYTF.

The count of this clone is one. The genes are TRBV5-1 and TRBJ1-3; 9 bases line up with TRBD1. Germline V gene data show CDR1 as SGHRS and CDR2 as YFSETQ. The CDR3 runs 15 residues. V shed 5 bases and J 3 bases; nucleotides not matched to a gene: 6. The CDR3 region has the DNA TGCGCCAGCAGGGGGACAGGGCAAAATGGAAACACCATATATTTT. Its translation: CASRGTGQNGNTIYF.

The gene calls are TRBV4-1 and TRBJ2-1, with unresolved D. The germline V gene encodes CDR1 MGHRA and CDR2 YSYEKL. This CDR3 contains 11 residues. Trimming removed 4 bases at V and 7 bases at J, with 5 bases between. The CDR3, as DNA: TGCGCCAGCAGCCCGGGTAATGAGCAGTTCTTC. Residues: CASSPGNEQFF.

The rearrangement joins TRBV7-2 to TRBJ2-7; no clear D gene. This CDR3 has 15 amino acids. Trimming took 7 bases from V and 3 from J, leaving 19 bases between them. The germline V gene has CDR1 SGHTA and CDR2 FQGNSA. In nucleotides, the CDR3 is TGTGCCAGCACCCCCCGTGAAGGCTCGGGCTACGAGCAGTACTTC. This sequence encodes CASTPREGSGYEQYF.

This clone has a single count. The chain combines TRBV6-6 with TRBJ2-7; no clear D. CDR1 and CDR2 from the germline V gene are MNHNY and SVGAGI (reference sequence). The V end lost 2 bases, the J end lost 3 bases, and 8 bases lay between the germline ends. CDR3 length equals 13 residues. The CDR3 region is CASSYRNYYEQYF. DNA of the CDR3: TGTGCCAGCAGTTACCGTAACTACTACGAGCAGTACTTC.

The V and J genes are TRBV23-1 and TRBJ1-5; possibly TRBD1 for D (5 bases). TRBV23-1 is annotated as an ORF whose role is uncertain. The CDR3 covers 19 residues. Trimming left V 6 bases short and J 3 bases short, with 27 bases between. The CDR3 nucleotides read TGCGCCAGCAGCCCAACGGCCCCGACGGGGGATCCGCTCAATCAGCCCCAGCATTTT. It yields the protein CASSPTAPTGDPLNQPQHF.

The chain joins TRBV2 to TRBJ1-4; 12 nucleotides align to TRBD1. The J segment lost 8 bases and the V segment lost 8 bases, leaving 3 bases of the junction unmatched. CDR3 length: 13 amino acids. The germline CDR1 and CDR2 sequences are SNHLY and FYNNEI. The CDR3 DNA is TGTGCCAGCTGGGACAGGGGGCAAGAAAAACTGTTTTTT. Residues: CASWDRGQEKLFF.

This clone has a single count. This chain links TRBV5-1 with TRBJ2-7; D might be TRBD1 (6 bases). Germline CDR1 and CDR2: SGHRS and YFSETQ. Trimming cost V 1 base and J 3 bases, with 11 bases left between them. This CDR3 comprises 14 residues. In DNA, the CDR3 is TGCGCCAGCAGCTTGCGGTACAGGGACTACGAGCAGTACTTC. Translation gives CASSLRYRDYEQYF.

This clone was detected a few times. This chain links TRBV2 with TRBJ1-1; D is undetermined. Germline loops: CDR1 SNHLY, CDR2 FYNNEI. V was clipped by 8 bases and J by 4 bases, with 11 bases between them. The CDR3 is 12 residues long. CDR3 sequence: CASGRRGTEAFF. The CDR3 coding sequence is TGTGCCAGCGGACGACGGGGCACTGAAGCTTTCTTT.

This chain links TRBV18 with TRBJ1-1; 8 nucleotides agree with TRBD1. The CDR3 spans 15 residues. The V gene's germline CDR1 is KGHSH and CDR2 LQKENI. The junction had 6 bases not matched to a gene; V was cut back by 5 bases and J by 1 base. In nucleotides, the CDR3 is TGTGCCAGCTCATCACAGGGGGGGGAGAACACTGAAGCTTTCTTT. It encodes CASSSQGGENTEAFF.

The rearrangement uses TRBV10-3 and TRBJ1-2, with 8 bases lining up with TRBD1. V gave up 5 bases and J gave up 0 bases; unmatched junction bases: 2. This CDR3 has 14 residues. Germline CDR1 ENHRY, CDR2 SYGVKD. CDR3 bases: TGTGCCATCAGTCAGGGGGCGGCTAACTATGGCTACACCTTC. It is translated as CAISQGAANYGYTF.

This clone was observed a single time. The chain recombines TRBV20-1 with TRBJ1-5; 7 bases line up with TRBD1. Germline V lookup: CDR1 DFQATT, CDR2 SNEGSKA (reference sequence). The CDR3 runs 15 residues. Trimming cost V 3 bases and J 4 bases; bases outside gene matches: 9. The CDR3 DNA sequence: TGCAGTGCTAGTGATGGGACAGCGAAAAATCAGCCCCAGCATTTT. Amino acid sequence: CSASDGTAKNQPQHF.

The CDR3 region is CASSPTSGKGETQYF. The DNA for the CDR3 is TGTGCCAGCAGCCCAACTAGCGGGAAGGGGGAGACCCAGTACTTC. The chain joins TRBV3-1 (or the pseudogene TRBV3-2) to TRBJ2-5, with 10 bases lining up with TRBD2. With V trimmed by 4 bases and J by 5 bases, 7 bases remained unmatched. Germline-derived CDR1 and CDR2 are LGHDT and YNNKEL (reference sequence). The CDR3 totals 15 residues.

In DNA, the CDR3 is TGTGCCACCAGTGATCCATCGACAGCGTTCGATGAGCAGTTCTTC. Translating gives CATSDPSTAFDEQFF. The V and J genes are TRBV24-1 and TRBJ2-1; D might be TRBD1 (5 bases). The CDR3 runs 15 residues. Per germline, CDR1 KGHDR and CDR2 SFDVKD. Trimming took off 3 bases at V and 8 bases at J, with 16 bases between the two ends.

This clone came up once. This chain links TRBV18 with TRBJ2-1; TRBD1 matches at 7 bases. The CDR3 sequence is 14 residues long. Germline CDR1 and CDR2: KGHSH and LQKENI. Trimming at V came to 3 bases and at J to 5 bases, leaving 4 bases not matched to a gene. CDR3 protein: CASSPQGQNNEQFF. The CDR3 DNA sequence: TGTGCCAGCTCACCGCAGGGACAGAACAATGAGCAGTTCTTC.

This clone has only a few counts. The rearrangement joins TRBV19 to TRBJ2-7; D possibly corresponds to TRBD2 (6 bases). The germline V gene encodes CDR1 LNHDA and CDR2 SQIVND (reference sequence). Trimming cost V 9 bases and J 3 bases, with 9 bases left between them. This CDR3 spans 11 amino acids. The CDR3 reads CASGLIYEQYF. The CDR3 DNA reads TGTGCCAGCGGACTAATCTACGAGCAGTACTTC.

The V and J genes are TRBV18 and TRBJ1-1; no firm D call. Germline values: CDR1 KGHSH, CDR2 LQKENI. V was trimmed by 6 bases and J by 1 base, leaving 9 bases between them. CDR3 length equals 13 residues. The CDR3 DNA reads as TGTGCCAGCTCCCAGGCAGAGAACACTGAAGCTTTCTTT. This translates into CASSQAENTEAFF.

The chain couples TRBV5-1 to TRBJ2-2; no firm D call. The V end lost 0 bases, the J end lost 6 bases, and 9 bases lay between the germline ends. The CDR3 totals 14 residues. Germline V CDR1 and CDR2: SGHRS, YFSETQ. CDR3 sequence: CASSLGSTAGELFF. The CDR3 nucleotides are TGCGCCAGCAGCTTGGGCTCCACAGCCGGGGAGCTGTTTTTT.